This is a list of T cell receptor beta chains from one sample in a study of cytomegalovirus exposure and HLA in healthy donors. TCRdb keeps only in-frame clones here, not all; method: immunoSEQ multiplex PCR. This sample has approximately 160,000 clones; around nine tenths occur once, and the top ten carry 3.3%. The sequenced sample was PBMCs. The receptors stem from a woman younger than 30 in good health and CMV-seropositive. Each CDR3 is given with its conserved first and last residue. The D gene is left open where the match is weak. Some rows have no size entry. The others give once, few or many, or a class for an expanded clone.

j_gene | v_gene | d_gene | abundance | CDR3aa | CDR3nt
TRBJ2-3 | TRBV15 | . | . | CATSRGVADFTDTQYF | TGTGCCACCAGCAGGGGTGTAGCGGATTTCACAGATACGCAGTATTTT
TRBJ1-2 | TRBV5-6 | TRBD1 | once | CASSLAQQGYGYTF | TGTGCCAGCAGCTTGGCCCAACAGGGGTATGGCTACACCTTC
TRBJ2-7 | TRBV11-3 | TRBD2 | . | CASSFPGLAGEGEQYF | TGTGCCAGCAGCTTCCCGGGACTAGCGGGAGAAGGGGAGCAGTACTTC
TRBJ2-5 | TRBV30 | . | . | CAWKAGSQTQYF | TGTGCCTGGAAAGCCGGGAGCCAGACCCAGTACTTC
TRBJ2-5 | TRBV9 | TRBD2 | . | CASSVRGRARETQYF | TGTGCCAGCAGCGTACGCGGGAGGGCCAGGGAGACCCAGTACTTC
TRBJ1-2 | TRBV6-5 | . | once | CASSYEREANYGYTF | TGTGCCAGCAGTTACGAAAGGGAGGCTAACTATGGCTACACCTTC
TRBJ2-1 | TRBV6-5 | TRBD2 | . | CASSYSGLADYNEQFF | TGTGCCAGCAGTTACTCGGGACTAGCGGACTACAATGAGCAGTTCTTC
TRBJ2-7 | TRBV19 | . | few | CASSRQVFYEQYF | TGTGCCAGTAGTCGACAGGTTTTCTACGAGCAGTACTTC
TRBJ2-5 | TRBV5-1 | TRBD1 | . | CASSFGQGSETQYF | TGCGCCAGCAGCTTCGGACAGGGCAGCGAGACCCAGTACTTC
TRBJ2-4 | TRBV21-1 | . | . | CASSKFSAGENIQYF | TGTGCCAGCAGCAAATTTTCGGCCGGGGAAAACATTCAGTACTTC
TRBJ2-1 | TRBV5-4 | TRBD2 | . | CASSPLAANYNEQFF | TGTGCCAGCAGCCCTCTAGCGGCCAACTACAATGAGCAGTTCTTC
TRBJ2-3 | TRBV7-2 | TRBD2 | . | CASSLGGASTDTQYF | TGTGCCAGCAGCTTGGGAGGGGCTAGCACAGATACGCAGTATTTT
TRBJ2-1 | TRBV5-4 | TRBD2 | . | CASSLGAGGGVTTYNEQFF | TGTGCCAGCAGCTTGGGGGCGGGAGGAGGAGTAACAACCTACAATGAGCAGTTCTTC
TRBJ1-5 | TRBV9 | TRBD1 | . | CASSERGDRGLGGQPQHF | TGTGCCAGCAGCGAGAGAGGTGACAGGGGGCTGGGTGGTCAGCCCCAGCATTTT
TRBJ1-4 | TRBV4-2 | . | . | CASSQVAGSGEKLFF | TGTGCCAGCAGCCAAGTGGCGGGTTCAGGTGAAAAACTGTTTTTT
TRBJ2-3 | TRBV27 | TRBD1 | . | CASSLNPDRGTDTQYF | TGTGCCAGCAGTTTAAACCCCGACAGGGGCACAGATACGCAGTATTTT
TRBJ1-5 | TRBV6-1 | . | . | CASSHNEDQPQHF | TGTGCCAGCAGCCACAACGAAGATCAGCCCCAGCATTTT
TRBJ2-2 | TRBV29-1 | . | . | CSVESPQNKLFF | TGCAGCGTTGAATCCCCACAGAACAAGCTGTTTTTT
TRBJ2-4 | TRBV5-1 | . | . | CASSLDRAGKNIQYF | TGCGCCAGCAGCTTGGATAGGGCAGGGAAAAACATTCAGTACTTC
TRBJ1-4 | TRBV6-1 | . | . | CASSDSGGVYNEKLFF | TGTGCCAGCAGTGATTCGGGAGGGGTCTATAATGAAAAACTGTTTTTT
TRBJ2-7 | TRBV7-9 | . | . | CASSLGGHEQYF | TGTGCCAGCAGCTTGGGGGGGCACGAGCAGTACTTC
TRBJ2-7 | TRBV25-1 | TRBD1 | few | CASSQGTGAHEQYF | TGTGCCAGCAGTCAAGGGACAGGGGCCCACGAGCAGTACTTC
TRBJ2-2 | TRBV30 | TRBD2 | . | CAWRVAGGNTGELFF | TGTGCCTGGAGGGTAGCGGGTGGGAACACCGGGGAGCTGTTTTTT
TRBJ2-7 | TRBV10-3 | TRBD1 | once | CAISATGAYEQYF | TGTGCCATCAGTGCAACAGGGGCCTACGAGCAGTACTTC
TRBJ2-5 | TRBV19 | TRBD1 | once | CASSTRQGGWETQYF | TGTGCCAGTAGTACTCGACAGGGCGGATGGGAGACCCAGTACTTC
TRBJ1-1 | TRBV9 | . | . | CASSVAINTEAFF | TGTGCCAGCAGCGTAGCAATCAACACTGAAGCTTTCTTT
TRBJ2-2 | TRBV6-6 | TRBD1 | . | CASSKQGAGTGELFF | TGTGCCAGCAGTAAACAGGGGGCGGGCACCGGGGAGCTGTTTTTT
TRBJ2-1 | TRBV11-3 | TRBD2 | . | CASSLVGTSVRSSYNEQFF | TGTGCCAGCAGCTTAGTAGGGACTAGCGTCCGCAGCTCCTACAATGAGCAGTTCTTC
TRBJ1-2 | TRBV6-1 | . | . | CAASTAYGYTF | TGTGCCGCTTCGACAGCTTATGGCTACACCTTC
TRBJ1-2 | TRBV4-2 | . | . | CASSPAEGPNYGYTF | TGTGCCAGCAGCCCCGCGGAGGGCCCTAACTATGGCTACACCTTC
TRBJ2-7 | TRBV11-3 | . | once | CASSYSTNIAGDRGREQYF | TGTGCCAGCAGCTACTCAACGAATATAGCGGGAGACAGGGGCCGGGAGCAGTACTTC
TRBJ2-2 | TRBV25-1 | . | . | CASERSLSNTGELFF | TGTGCCAGCGAGAGGTCACTTTCGAACACCGGGGAGCTGTTTTTT
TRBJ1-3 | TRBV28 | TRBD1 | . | CASSFGQGLLYTIYF | TGTGCCAGCAGTTTTGGACAGGGGCTATTATACACCATATATTTT
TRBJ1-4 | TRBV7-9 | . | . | CASSTLGGLGTNEKLFF | TGTGCCAGCAGCACCCTGGGAGGGTTAGGCACTAATGAAAAACTGTTTTTT
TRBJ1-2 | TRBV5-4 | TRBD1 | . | CASSWDRGKGYGYTF | TGTGCCAGCAGCTGGGACAGGGGCAAAGGATATGGCTACACCTTC
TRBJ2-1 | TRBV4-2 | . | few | CASSQDWSRFRDYNEQFF | TGTGCCAGCAGCCAAGATTGGTCCCGATTCCGCGACTACAATGAGCAGTTCTTC
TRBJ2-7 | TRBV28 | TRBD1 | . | CASSGLDRGLEQYF | TGTGCCAGCAGTGGCCTGGACAGGGGGCTAGAGCAGTACTTC
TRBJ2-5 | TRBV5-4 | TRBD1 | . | CASSFPTGSEETQYF | TGTGCCAGCAGCTTCCCGACAGGGTCGGAAGAGACCCAGTACTTC
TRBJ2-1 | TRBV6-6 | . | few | CASSYSGGPRDEQFF | TGTGCCAGCAGTTACTCGGGAGGCCCTAGAGATGAGCAGTTCTTC
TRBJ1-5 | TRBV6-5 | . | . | CASSPDSYSNQPQHF | TGTGCCAGCAGCCCAGACAGTTATAGCAATCAGCCCCAGCATTTT
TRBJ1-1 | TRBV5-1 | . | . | CASSPSGGSEAFF | TGCGCCAGCAGCCCATCCGGGGGTTCTGAAGCTTTCTTT
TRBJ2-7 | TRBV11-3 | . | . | CASSLGQYEQYF | TGTGCCAGCAGCTTAGGACAGTACGAGCAGTACTTC
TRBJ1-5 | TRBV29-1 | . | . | CSVVLGSGNQPQHF | TGCAGCGTTGTACTCGGGTCGGGAAATCAGCCCCAGCATTTT
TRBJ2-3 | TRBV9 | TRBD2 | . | CASSVVDSGVGTDTQYF | TGTGCCAGCAGCGTGGTCGATAGCGGGGTCGGCACAGATACGCAGTATTTT
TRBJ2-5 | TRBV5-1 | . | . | CASSLLTGAETQYF | TGCGCCAGCAGCTTGTTGACAGGAGCCGAGACCCAGTACTTC
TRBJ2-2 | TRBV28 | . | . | CASRVAGDTGELFF | TGTGCCAGCAGAGTGGCAGGGGACACCGGGGAGCTGTTTTTT
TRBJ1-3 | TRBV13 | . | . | CASSPRRGTGNTIYF | TGTGCCAGCAGCCCCCGGAGGGGTACTGGAAACACCATATATTTT
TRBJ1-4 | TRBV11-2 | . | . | CASSSRGRENEKLFF | TGTGCCAGCAGCTCCCGGGGTAGGGAAAATGAAAAACTGTTTTTT
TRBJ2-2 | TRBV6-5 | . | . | CASSRREDGELFF | TGTGCCAGCAGTCGGAGGGAGGACGGGGAGCTGTTTTTT
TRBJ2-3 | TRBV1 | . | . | CTSSQYSGLASPDTQYF | TGCACCAGCAGCCAGTATTCAGGACTAGCGTCTCCAGATACGCAGTATTTT
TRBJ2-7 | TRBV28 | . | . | CASSWDSTYEQYF | TGTGCCAGCAGTTGGGACTCCACCTACGAGCAGTACTTC
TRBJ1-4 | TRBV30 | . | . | CAWTGKGQGTNEKLFF | TGTGCCTGGACAGGGAAGGGTCAAGGAACTAATGAAAAACTGTTTTTT
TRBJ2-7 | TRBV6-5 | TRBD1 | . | CASSYSKQTGAYF | TGTGCCAGCAGTTACTCCAAGCAGACAGGGGCGTACTTC
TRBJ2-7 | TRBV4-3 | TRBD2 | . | CASSQALLAGSLSYEQYF | TGCGCCAGCAGCCAAGCCCTGCTAGCGGGATCCCTCTCCTACGAGCAGTACTTC
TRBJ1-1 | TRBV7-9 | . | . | CASSLRAWTEAFF | TGTGCCAGCAGCTTGAGGGCCTGGACTGAAGCTTTCTTT
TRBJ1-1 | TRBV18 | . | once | CASSQARANTEAFF | TGTGCCAGCTCACAGGCCAGGGCTAACACTGAAGCTTTCTTT
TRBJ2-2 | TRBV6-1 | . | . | CASSVTGTNTGELFF | TGTGCCAGCAGTGTAACCGGTACGAACACCGGGGAGCTGTTTTTT
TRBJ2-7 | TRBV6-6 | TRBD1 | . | CASRGDRESPYEQYF | TGTGCCAGCAGGGGGGACAGGGAATCCCCTTACGAGCAGTACTTC
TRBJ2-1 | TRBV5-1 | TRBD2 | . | CASSPLAGGPRNEQFF | TGCGCCAGCAGCCCGCTAGCGGGAGGGCCGAGGAATGAGCAGTTCTTC